This TCR beta chain was sequenced for a study of graft-versus-host responses after intestinal transplantation. Findings and limits, study-wide: GvH clone levels peaked in circulation, and this peak was associated with early post-transplant HvG declines. Present in recipient marrow, GvH clones included some that appeared first in ileum or blood.

Co-plated with approximately 200,000 CFSE-labeled responder cells were approximately 200,000 irradiated, violet-dye-labeled stimulator cells. Both CD3+CD4+ and CD3+CD8+ responders that were proliferating and CFSE-low underwent sorting after the reaction. The germline CDR1 and CDR2 sequences are MNHNY and SVGAGI (reference sequence). Trimming removed 2 bases from V and 0 bases from J, with 4 bases in between. The CDR3 is 13 amino acids. Assay used: immunoSEQ multiplex PCR; TCRdb lists only in-frame clones, some missing. This table holds several thousand clones, roughly 31% found once. Sequencing was performed on alloreactive CD8+ T cells from a mixed lymphocyte reaction culture, taken before transplantation. The subset was: CFSE-low proliferating T cells sorted from approximately 6-day pre-transplant mixed lymphocyte reaction (GvH or HvG direction). The TCR comes from a human patient who was an organ donor for intestinal transplantation. The rearrangement links TRBV6-6 to TRBJ1-1; D remains ambiguous. CDR3 sequence: CASSYAVNTEAFF. The DNA of the CDR3 is TGTGCCAGCAGTTACGCGGTGAACACTGAAGCTTTCTTT.